These 32 T cell receptor beta chains were all obtained from the same sample, sequenced in a study of CD8 T cells in ankylosing spondylitis. TCRdb ran MiXCR on the 5' RACE reads and lists one entry per CDR3 protein. The table records 200,000 to 300,000 distinct CDR3 sequences, about 11% of them present only once. Material for sequencing was blood, either unsorted or a sorted T cell fraction (not recorded which). The receptors were sampled from a male donor with ankylosing spondylitis or in good health (not recorded which).

V and J are TRBV7-9 and TRBJ1-4; D is unclear. CDR3 length: 14 residues. Trimming left V 5 bases short and J 8 bases short, with 15 bases between. The germline V gene encodes CDR1 SEHNR and CDR2 FQNEAQ (reference sequence). The CDR3 coding sequence is TGTGCCAGCAGCGCGAAGGGCATCCGGGAAAAACTGTTTTTT. This encodes CASSAKGIREKLFF.

This clonotype was counted between two and nine times. The chain uses TRBV5-5 and TRBJ1-1, with D tentatively TRBD1 (6 bases). There are 12 residues in the CDR3. The germline V and J ends were trimmed by 5 bases and 11 bases, with 16 bases remaining between them. Germline-derived CDR1 and CDR2 are SGHKS and YYEKEE (reference sequence). CDR3 loop: CASRWGTGFAFF. DNA for the CDR3: TGTGCCAGCAGGTGGGGAACAGGGTTCGCTTTCTTT.

This clonotype was seen a few times. This sequence joins TRBV19 and TRBJ2-7; possible D gene TRBD1, 5 bases. CDR1 LNHDA and CDR2 SQIVND come from the germline V gene (reference sequence). The CDR3 extends over 12 amino acids. Trimming removed 3 bases at V and 6 bases at J, with 9 bases between. The CDR3 DNA follows: TGTGCCAGTAGTATGGGGCCGTCCGAGCAGTACTTC. It specifies CASSMGPSEQYF.

This clonotype has only a few counts. The chain links TRBV7-8 to TRBJ2-3; 9 bases agree with TRBD2. Germline V gene lookup returns CDR1 SGHVS and CDR2 FQNEAQ. V dropped 0 bases and J dropped 4; count of bases not matched to a gene: 11. The CDR3 totals 18 residues. The CDR3 protein is CASSLASLAGRSSDTQYF. In DNA, the CDR3 is TGTGCCAGCAGCTTAGCAAGCCTAGCGGGGAGGTCCTCAGATACGCAGTATTTT.

There are a few counts of this clonotype. CDR3 loop: CASTQTSLRSYEQYF. For the CDR3, the DNA is TGTGCCAGCACCCAAACTAGCCTTCGATCCTACGAGCAGTACTTC. The chain couples TRBV7-2 to TRBJ2-7; TRBD2 is a possible D gene (6 bases). The ends were cut back, 7 bases at V and 1 base at J, with 17 bases in the middle. CDR1 is SGHTA and CDR2 is FQGNSA in the germline V gene. This CDR3 spans 15 amino acids.

This clonotype was detected ten times or more. The V gene is TRBV4-1, the J gene TRBJ1-2; D gene ambiguous. Germline CDR1 MGHRA, CDR2 YSYEKL. The CDR3 runs to 12 residues. The germline V and J ends were trimmed by 8 bases and 8 bases, with 15 bases remaining between them. CDR3 amino acids: CASGRSGEGYTF. The DNA of the CDR3 is TGCGCCAGCGGCAGGTCTGGGGAAGGCTACACCTTC.

The sample holds many counts of this clonotype. The genes are TRBV29-1 and TRBJ2-1, with D possibly called TRBD1 or TRBD2 (5 bases each). Trimming took 4 bases from V and 6 from J, leaving 10 bases between them. This CDR3 spans 12 amino acids. The germline V gene has CDR1 SQVTM and CDR2 ANQGSEA. The CDR3 sequence is CSVGGGGNEQFF. The CDR3, as DNA: TGCAGCGTTGGAGGTGGGGGCAATGAGCAGTTCTTC.

The chain joins TRBV12-3 or TRBV12-4 to TRBJ2-2, with unresolved D. Trimming stripped 6 bases from V and 6 bases from J, with 14 bases between. The CDR3 length is 14 residues. The CDR3: CASSPFSSAGELFF. CDR3 in DNA: TGTGCCAGCAGCCCTTTCTCCTCAGCCGGGGAGCTGTTTTTT.

This clonotype was counted many times. The chain carries TRBV4-2 and TRBJ2-2; TRBD2 agrees at 10 bases. V lost 1 base to trimming and J lost 7 bases; unmatched junction nucleotides: 0. There are 14 residues in the CDR3. Germline lookup yields CDR1 LGHNA and CDR2 YNFKEQ. In DNA form, the CDR3 reads TGTGCCAGCAGCCAAGGACTAGCGGGCGGGGAGCTGTTTTTT. Protein: CASSQGLAGGELFF.

The chain links TRBV3-1 to TRBJ1-5; D is undetermined. The germline gives CDR1 LGHDT, CDR2 YNNKEL (reference sequence). The CDR3 consists of 13 residues. The V end was cut by 3 bases, the J end by 7 bases, with 10 bases between. CDR3 sequence: CASSQGLGQPQHF. Here the CDR3 DNA reads TGTGCCAGCAGCCAGGGCCTGGGACAGCCCCAGCATTTT.

This clonotype was seen a single time. The chain joins TRBV28 to TRBJ2-1, with 9 nucleotides matching TRBD2. The ends lost 6 bases at V and 8 bases at J; junction bases unmatched: 14. Germline V gene lookup returns CDR1 MDHEN and CDR2 SYDVKM. The CDR3 spans 16 residues. The DNA of the CDR3 is TGTGCCAGCAGCATAACCGGGACTAGCCGCGTCCATGAGCAGTTCTTC. It is translated as CASSITGTSRVHEQFF.

This clonotype was seen many times. This chain connects TRBV12-3 or TRBV12-4 to TRBJ2-3, with 7 positions matching TRBD1. V trimming: 10 bases; J trimming: 4 bases; junction bases outside the gene matches: 11. This CDR3 is built from 14 residues. The CDR3 is CATSQGPPPDTQYF. As DNA, the CDR3 is TGTGCCACTTCACAGGGGCCCCCCCCAGATACGCAGTATTTT.

Many counts were recorded for this clonotype. The chain links TRBV29-1 to TRBJ1-3; D is perhaps TRBD1 (5 bases). Trimming took 3 bases from V and 0 from J, leaving 12 bases between them. Germline V gene sequence: CDR1 SQVTM, CDR2 ANQGSEA. This CDR3 is 15 amino acids long. CDR3 loop: CSVERAGNSGNTIYF. The CDR3 DNA is TGCAGCGTTGAGAGGGCAGGGAACTCTGGAAACACCATATATTTT.

This clonotype was seen many times. The V and J genes are TRBV5-1 and TRBJ1-1; D possibly corresponds to TRBD1 (5 bases). This CDR3 is 14 amino acids long. Germline CDR1 reads SGHRS; CDR2 reads YFSETQ. V gave up 4 bases and J gave up 5 bases, with 15 bases separating them. The chain's CDR3 is CASSRGRGATEAFF. CDR3 DNA: TGCGCCAGCAGCAGGGGCAGAGGGGCTACTGAAGCTTTCTTT.

This sequence joins TRBV5-1 and TRBJ2-1; D unclear. The ends were cut back, 0 bases at V and 3 bases at J, with 7 bases in the middle. The CDR3 totals 14 residues. The V gene's germline CDR1 is SGHRS and CDR2 YFSETQ. The DNA for the CDR3 is TGCGCCAGCAGCTTGGCCGGTTTCTACAATGAGCAGTTCTTC. Encoded protein: CASSLAGFYNEQFF.

This clonotype was detected ten times or more. This CDR3 is CASSFEQGNTEAFF. In nucleotides, the CDR3 is TGCGCCAGCAGCTTTGAACAGGGGAACACTGAAGCTTTCTTT. The chain is built from TRBV5-1 and TRBJ1-1, with a possible D match to TRBD1 (6 bases). The CDR3 contains 14 residues. The germline V gene has CDR1 SGHRS and CDR2 YFSETQ. Trimming took off 2 bases at V and 1 base at J, with 9 bases between the two ends.

The table lists this clonotype with many counts. The chain has TRBV20-1 and TRBJ2-7; D is ambiguous. Trimming removed 3 bases at V and 2 bases at J, with 11 bases between. The CDR3 loop spans 13 amino acids. Germline lookup yields CDR1 DFQATT and CDR2 SNEGSKA (reference sequence). In nucleotides, the CDR3 is TGCAGTGCTAGCCCCAGGCCCACCTACGAGCAGTACTTC. It codes for CSASPRPTYEQYF.

This clonotype turned up a few times. The rearrangement uses TRBV28 and TRBJ2-7, with D unclear. With 10 bases removed from V and 3 bases from J, the gap between germline ends came to 16 bases. Germline loops: CDR1 MDHEN, CDR2 SYDVKM. This CDR3 is built from 13 residues. The CDR3 DNA is TGTGCCACCGAGCAACTCCATAACTACGAGCAGTACTTC. It is translated as CATEQLHNYEQYF.

This clonotype showed up many times. This chain's CDR3 is CSVQKTGGNEKLFF. The CDR3 region has the DNA TGCAGCGTTCAAAAAACCGGGGGCAATGAAAAACTGTTTTTT. This rearrangement joins TRBV29-1 to TRBJ1-4; maybe TRBD1 (6 bases). Germline CDR1 and CDR2: SQVTM and ANQGSEA. This CDR3 comprises 14 residues. V dropped 5 bases and J dropped 5 bases, with 15 bases sitting between them.

This clonotype was seen a few times. The rearrangement joins TRBV7-9 to TRBJ2-1, with 8 bases fitting TRBD1. The CDR3 runs 15 residues. V lost 5 bases, J lost 7 bases, and 10 bases stayed unmatched. Germline assignment: CDR1 SEHNR and CDR2 FQNEAQ (reference sequence). The CDR3 DNA sequence: TGTGCCAGCAGCGCCGGACAGGGAACGTTAAATGAGCAGTTCTTC. Its translation: CASSAGQGTLNEQFF. The full variable domain, with the rest looked up from reference TRBV7-9 and TRBJ2-1, is DTGVSQNPRHKITKRGQNVTFRCDPISEHNRLYWYRQTLGQGPEFLTYFQNEAQLEKSRLLSDRFSAERPKGSFSTLEIQRTEQGDSAMYLCASSAGQGTLNEQFFGPGTRLTVL.

This clonotype was detected only a few times. The genes are TRBV7-3 and TRBJ2-2, with TRBD2 identical over 7 bases. Germline values: CDR1 SGHTA, CDR2 FQGTGA. With V trimmed by 5 bases and J by 0 bases, 6 bases remained unmatched. The CDR3 runs to 16 residues. CDR3 coding DNA: TGTGCCAGCAGCATTAGTAGCGGGCCGAACACCGGGGAGCTGTTTTTT. Translation gives CASSISSGPNTGELFF.

The sample holds many counts of this clonotype. The V call is TRBV18, the J call TRBJ2-7; TRBD1 agrees at 7 bases. The CDR3 loop spans 17 amino acids. CDR1 and CDR2 (germline): KGHSH, LQKENI. V was clipped by 4 bases and J by 0 bases; unmatched bases: 12. CDR3 coding DNA: TGTGCCAGCTCACAATCCAGCACCGGGACAGTCTCCTACGAGCAGTACTTC. Its translation: CASSQSSTGTVSYEQYF.

This clonotype was seen a handful of times. The V call is TRBV11-2, the J call TRBJ2-7, with TRBD2 as a possible D gene (6 bases). V lost 3 bases to trimming and J lost 5 bases, with 11 bases between them. Germline V gene data show CDR1 as SGHAT and CDR2 as FQNNGV. This CDR3 has 13 residues. The CDR3 protein is CASSFGGEDEQYF. In DNA, the CDR3 is TGTGCCAGCAGCTTCGGCGGGGAGGACGAGCAGTACTTC.

This clonotype was seen a handful of times. The chain uses TRBV7-2 and TRBJ1-5; tentatively, D is TRBD1 (5 bases). Germline V CDR1 and CDR2: SGHTA, FQGNSA. Between the trimmed V and J ends, which lost 5 bases and 0 bases, there was a span of 11 bases. This CDR3 is built from 15 residues. CDR3 sequence reads: CASSPGLYSNQPQHF. The CDR3 DNA sequence: TGTGCCAGCAGCCCGGGACTTTATAGCAATCAGCCCCAGCATTTT.

At least ten counts were recorded for this clonotype. This rearrangement joins TRBV12-3 or TRBV12-4 to TRBJ2-6; D unclear. V lost 3 bases and J 4 bases, leaving 4 bases between the germline ends. This CDR3 comprises 13 residues. The CDR3 DNA sequence: TGTGCCAGCAGTTTCAGGGGGGCCAACGTCCTGACTTTC. Its protein product is CASSFRGANVLTF.

This clonotype showed up many times. V is TRBV6-5 and J is TRBJ2-2, with D tentatively TRBD2 (7 bases). The CDR3 has 16 residues. V was shortened by 0 bases and J by 6 bases, with 14 bases between the two germline ends. CDR1 and CDR2 from the germline V gene are MNHEY and SVGAGI. The CDR3 DNA reads TGTGCCAGCAGTTACTCGAGGGGGGGGGTTGCCGGGGAGCTGTTTTTT. This gives the protein CASSYSRGGVAGELFF.

This clonotype was recorded at least ten times. CDR3 DNA: TGCGCCAGCAGCGGACAGGTTAATTCACCCCTCCACTTT. It codes for CASSGQVNSPLHF. J is TRBJ1-6 and V is TRBV5-1, with 7 bases lining up with TRBD1. The germline CDR1 and CDR2 sequences are SGHRS and YFSETQ. V was clipped by 4 bases and J by 6 bases; unmatched bases: 1. The CDR3 is 13 amino acids.

This clonotype was seen only a few times. The rearrangement links TRBV2 to TRBJ2-1; D possibly corresponds to TRBD2 (5 bases). Trimming removed 7 bases from V and 6 bases from J, with 10 bases in between. This CDR3 is built from 12 residues. CDR1 SNHLY and CDR2 FYNNEI come from the germline V gene. The CDR3 DNA is TGTGCCAGCACCGACTACCCCAATGAGCAGTTCTTC. Encoded protein: CASTDYPNEQFF.

Many counts were recorded for this clonotype. The chain employs TRBV20-1 and TRBJ1-2; D might be TRBD1 (5 bases). The V gene lost 3 bases and the J gene lost 7 bases, with 15 bases spanning the gap. This CDR3 has 13 amino acids. Germline V gene lookup returns CDR1 DFQATT and CDR2 SNEGSKA (reference sequence). CDR3 in amino acids: CSASSGDPSGYTF. As DNA, the CDR3 is TGCAGTGCTAGTTCCGGGGACCCCTCTGGCTACACCTTC.

This chain joins TRBV2 and TRBJ2-5, with D possibly matching TRBD2 (5 bases). Trimming removed 8 bases at V and 4 bases at J, with 11 bases between. The germline V gene has CDR1 SNHLY and CDR2 FYNNEI. The CDR3 sequence is 12 residues long. The CDR3 reads CASGTSVETQYF. Here the CDR3 DNA reads TGTGCCAGCGGTACTAGTGTAGAGACCCAGTACTTC. The complete variable domain, with remaining parts taken from reference TRBV2 and TRBJ2-5, reads EPEVTQTPSHQVTQMGQEVILRCVPISNHLYFYWYRQILGQKVEFLVSFYNNEISEKSEIFDDQFSVERPDGSNFTLKIRSTKLEDSAMYFCASGTSVETQYFGPGTRLLVL.

This clonotype showed up many times. This chain connects TRBV20-1 to TRBJ2-7; TRBD2 might be the D (6 bases). V lost 3 bases and J 2 bases, leaving 11 bases between the germline ends. The CDR3 totals 13 residues. The germline V gene encodes CDR1 DFQATT and CDR2 SNEGSKA (reference sequence). The CDR3 region has the DNA TGCAGTGCTAGTGGCGGGGCTCCCTACGAGCAGTACTTC. Translated, it gives CSASGGAPYEQYF.

The genes are TRBV28 and TRBJ2-7; TRBD1 agrees at 8 bases. The junction had 14 bases not matched to a gene; V was cut back by 5 bases and J by 5 bases. Germline values: CDR1 MDHEN, CDR2 SYDVKM. This CDR3 has 16 residues. The CDR3 sequence: CASSAIGQGQKDEQYF. CDR3 sequence (DNA): TGTGCCAGCAGTGCCATCGGACAGGGCCAAAAGGACGAGCAGTACTTC.